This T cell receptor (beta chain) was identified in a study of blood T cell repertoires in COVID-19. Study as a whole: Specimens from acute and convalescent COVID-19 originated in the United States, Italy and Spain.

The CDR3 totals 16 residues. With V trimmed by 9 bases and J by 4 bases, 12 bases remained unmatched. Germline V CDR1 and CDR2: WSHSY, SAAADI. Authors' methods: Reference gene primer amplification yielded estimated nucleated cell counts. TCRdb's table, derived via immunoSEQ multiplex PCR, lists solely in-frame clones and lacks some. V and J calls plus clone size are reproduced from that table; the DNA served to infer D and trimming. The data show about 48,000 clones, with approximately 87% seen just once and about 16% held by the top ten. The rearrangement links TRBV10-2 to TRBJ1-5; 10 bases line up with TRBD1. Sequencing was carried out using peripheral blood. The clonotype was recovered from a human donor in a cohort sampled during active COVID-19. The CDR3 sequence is CARPPGTGVWNQPQHF. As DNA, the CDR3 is TGCGCCAGACCCCCCGGGACAGGGGTGTGGAATCAGCCCCAGCATTTT.